This T cell receptor (beta chain) was observed in a study of cytomegalovirus exposure and HLA in healthy donors. Notes on the study in general: It was shown in a later analysis that HLA-associated TCR beta chains were more clonally expanded than other, equally common chains. In a later analysis, about 17,000 TCR beta sequences were associated with HLA alleles at 0.05 false discovery rate. The authors enumerated some 170 TCR beta chains as linked to cytomegalovirus.

The V gene end was trimmed by 4 bases and the J gene end by 4 bases; junction bases not matched to a gene: 10. The CDR3 spans 16 residues. Germline CDR1 and CDR2: SGDLS and YYNGEE. Regarding this clone: Its antigen is undetermined.

The study ran its PCR with 60 Vbeta and 13 Jbeta primers. Only in-frame clones appear in the TCRdb table, and some are missing; sequencing was by immunoSEQ multiplex PCR. The sample has about 170,000 clones, about 88% seen once. This chain uses TRBV9 with TRBJ2-3; 9 bases are shared with TRBD1. The specimen was PBMCs. This TCR was sampled from a young man in good health and CMV-seropositive. CDR3 DNA: TGTGCCAGCAGCTTTGGACAGGGGACGTCTCCAGATACGCAGTATTTT. Translated: CASSFGQGTSPDTQYF.